This passage covers 13 T cell receptor beta chains from one sample sequenced in a study of shared clonotypes between healthy human individuals. Produced via immunoSEQ multiplex PCR; TCRdb's table is partial and in-frame only. The data hold over a million clones, with about 76% observed a single time. The sequenced sample was memory CD4+ T cells sorted from blood. Subset reported: CD45RA-negative fraction. These receptors came from a man younger than 30 in good health.

This clone was observed a handful of times. The genes are TRBV28 and TRBJ1-1; 8 positions match TRBD1. V lost 8 bases to trimming and J lost 1 base; unmatched junction nucleotides: 9. The germline V gene has CDR1 MDHEN and CDR2 SYDVKM. CDR3 length: 15 amino acids. In DNA, the CDR3 is TGTGCCAGCTCCTTCAGGGGGCGCTGGAACACTGAAGCTTTCTTT. It translates to CASSFRGRWNTEAFF.

This chain joins TRBV6-6 and TRBJ2-7, with a tentative D call TRBD1 (6 bases). Trimming shortened V by 6 bases and J by 3 bases, and 12 bases separated the two germline ends. CDR3 length: 13 amino acids. Germline V lookup: CDR1 MNHNY, CDR2 SVGAGI (reference sequence). CDR3 in DNA: TGTGCCAGCAGCTCCGGGACAAACTACGAGCAGTACTTC. This translates into CASSSGTNYEQYF.

V usage is TRBV4-3 and J usage is TRBJ2-1; unclear D gene. Per the germline V gene, CDR1 is LGHNA and CDR2 is YSLEER. The CDR3 consists of 15 residues. V was trimmed by 0 bases and J by 4 bases, leaving 10 bases between them. The CDR3 region has the DNA TGCGCCAGCAGCCAAGATTTGACCGGGTACAATGAGCAGTTCTTC. As protein: CASSQDLTGYNEQFF.

The J gene is TRBJ2-2, the V gene TRBV4-3; D call uncertain. Germline CDR1 reads LGHNA; CDR2 reads YSLEER. CDR3 size: 15 residues. Trimming removed 0 bases at V and 5 bases at J, with 10 bases between. Written as DNA, the CDR3 is TGCGCCAGCAGCCAAGACGCCCCCAAGACCGGGGAGCTGTTTTTT. Translating it yields CASSQDAPKTGELFF.

The chain uses TRBV11-2 and TRBJ2-5; D may be TRBD1 (6 bases). Germline CDR1 reads SGHAT; CDR2 reads FQNNGV. The CDR3 sequence is 14 residues long. Trimming left V 5 bases short and J 5 bases short, with 15 bases between. The CDR3 coding sequence is TGTGCCAGCAGCCTCGACAGGAGTTCGGAGACCCAGTACTTC. Translating it yields CASSLDRSSETQYF.

This clone has a handful of counts. The chain carries TRBV7-2 and TRBJ1-2; D is uncertain. CDR1 is SGHTA and CDR2 is FQGNSA in the germline V gene. There are 15 residues in the CDR3. V was cut by 1 base and J by 6 bases, with 15 bases left in between. This CDR3 is CASSLGSRNSNGYTF. DNA for the CDR3: TGTGCCAGCAGCTTAGGGTCGAGGAACAGTAATGGCTACACCTTC.

V and J are TRBV5-1 and TRBJ2-7; possibly TRBD1 for D (6 bases). CDR1 is SGHRS and CDR2 is YFSETQ in the germline V gene. This CDR3 has 14 residues. V was clipped by 4 bases and J by 6 bases, with 17 bases between them. CDR3 in amino acids: CASSRSGDESEQYF. CDR3 in DNA: TGCGCCAGCAGCAGATCAGGGGACGAAAGCGAGCAGTACTTC.

The CDR3 nucleotides are TGTGCCAGCAGTGTAAGGGGGGGAGGCACTTTTAGCGAGCAGTACTTC. Encoded protein: CASSVRGGGTFSEQYF. V usage is TRBV6-1 and J usage is TRBJ2-7; D may be TRBD2 (7 bases). Trimming left V 4 bases short and J 6 bases short, with 22 bases between. Germline lookup yields CDR1 MNHNS and CDR2 SASEGT. This CDR3 has 16 residues.

The genes are TRBV21-1 and TRBJ1-3; the table assigns TRBD1, which was not confirmed against the DNA. TRBV21-1 is labeled a pseudogene. The CDR3 is made up of 20 amino acids. CDR3 bases: TGTGCCAGCAGCAAGGCGACTTCGAGGGACAGGGCCCTCTCTGGAAACACCATATATTTT. This gives the protein CASSKATSRDRALSGNTIYF.

About this clone itself: The junction departs from germline at one end; a sequencing error may be responsible. This chain joins TRBV5-1 and TRBJ1-1, with 7 positions matching TRBD1. This CDR3 comprises 15 residues. The germline V gene has CDR1 SGHRS and CDR2 YFSETQ. The CDR3 DNA reads TGTGCCAGCAGCCTTAGGACAGGAGAGAACACTGAAGCTTTCTTT. This encodes CASSLRTGENTEAFF.

V gene TRBV6-5 combines with J gene TRBJ1-6; D is unclear. Germline V gene lookup returns CDR1 MNHEY and CDR2 SVGAGI. With 4 bases removed from V and 3 bases from J, the gap between germline ends came to 4 bases. CDR3 length: 13 amino acids. For the CDR3, the DNA is TGTGCCAGCAGTTGGGGCTATAATTCACCCCTCCACTTT. Amino acids: CASSWGYNSPLHF.

Worth noting for this clone: Different DNA sequences within this sample yield the same CDR3. The V gene is TRBV6-5, the J gene TRBJ2-1; D is unclear. CDR3 length: 11 residues. V gave up 5 bases and J gave up 6 bases, with 5 bases separating them. The germline CDR1 and CDR2 sequences are MNHEY and SVGAGI. The CDR3 loop reads CASSRSNEQFF. Here the CDR3 DNA reads TGTGCCAGCAGTAGATCCAATGAGCAGTTCTTC.

This clone was seen more than once but under ten times. The chain has TRBV7-9 and TRBJ1-1, with a weak D call TRBD1 (5 bases). This CDR3 is built from 13 residues. With 6 bases removed from V and 3 bases from J, the gap between germline ends came to 11 bases. Germline values: CDR1 SEHNR, CDR2 FQNEAQ (reference sequence). The CDR3 here is CASRPGGDTEAFF. CDR3 nucleotide sequence: TGTGCCAGCAGGCCCGGGGGAGACACTGAAGCTTTCTTT.